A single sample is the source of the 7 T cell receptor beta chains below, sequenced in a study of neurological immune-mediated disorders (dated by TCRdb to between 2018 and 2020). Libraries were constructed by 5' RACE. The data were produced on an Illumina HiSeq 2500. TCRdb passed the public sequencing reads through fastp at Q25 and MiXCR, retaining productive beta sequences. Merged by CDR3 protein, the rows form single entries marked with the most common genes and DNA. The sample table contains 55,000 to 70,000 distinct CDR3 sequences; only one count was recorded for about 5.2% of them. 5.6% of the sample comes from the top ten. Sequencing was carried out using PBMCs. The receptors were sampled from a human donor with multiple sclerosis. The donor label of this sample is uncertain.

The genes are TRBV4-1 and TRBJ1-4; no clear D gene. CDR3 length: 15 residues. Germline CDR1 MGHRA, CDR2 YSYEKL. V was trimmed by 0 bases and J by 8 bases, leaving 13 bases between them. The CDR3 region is CASSQDETSGEKLFF. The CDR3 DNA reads TGCGCCAGCAGCCAAGATGAGACCTCGGGGGAAAAACTGTTTTTT.

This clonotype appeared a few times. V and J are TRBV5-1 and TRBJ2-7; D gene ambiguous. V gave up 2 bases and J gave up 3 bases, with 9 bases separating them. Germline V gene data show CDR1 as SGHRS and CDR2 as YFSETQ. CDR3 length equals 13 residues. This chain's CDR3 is CASSFSAHYEQYF. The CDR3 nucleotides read TGCGCCAGCAGCTTTTCAGCCCACTACGAGCAGTACTTC.

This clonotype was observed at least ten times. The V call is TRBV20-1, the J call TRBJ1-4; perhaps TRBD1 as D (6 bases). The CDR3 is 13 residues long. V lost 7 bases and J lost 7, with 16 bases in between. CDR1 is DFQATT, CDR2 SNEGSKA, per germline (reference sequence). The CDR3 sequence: CSGRRGRGEKLFF. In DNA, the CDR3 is TGCAGTGGCCGGCGGGGGCGGGGTGAAAAACTGTTTTTT.

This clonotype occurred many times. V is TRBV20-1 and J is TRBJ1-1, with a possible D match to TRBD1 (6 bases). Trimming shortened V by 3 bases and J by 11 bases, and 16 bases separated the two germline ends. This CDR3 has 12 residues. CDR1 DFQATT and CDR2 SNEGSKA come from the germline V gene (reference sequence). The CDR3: CSARGRGGVAFF. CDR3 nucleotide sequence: TGCAGTGCTAGGGGTAGGGGGGGAGTTGCTTTCTTT.

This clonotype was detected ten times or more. The CDR3 bases are TGCAGTGCTAATCGCGGGGTGAACACTGAAGCTTTCTTT. Protein: CSANRGVNTEAFF. J is TRBJ1-1 and V is TRBV20-1, with D unclear. Germline-derived CDR1 and CDR2 are DFQATT and SNEGSKA (reference sequence). The CDR3 length is 13 residues. V dropped 4 bases and J dropped 0 bases, with 9 bases sitting between them.

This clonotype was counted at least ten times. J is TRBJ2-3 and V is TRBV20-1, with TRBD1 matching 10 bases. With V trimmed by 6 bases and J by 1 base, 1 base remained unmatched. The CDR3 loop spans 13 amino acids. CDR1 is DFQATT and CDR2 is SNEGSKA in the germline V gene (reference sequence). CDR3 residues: CSAGTGGTDTQYF. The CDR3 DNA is TGCAGTGCGGGGACAGGGGGCACAGATACGCAGTATTTT.

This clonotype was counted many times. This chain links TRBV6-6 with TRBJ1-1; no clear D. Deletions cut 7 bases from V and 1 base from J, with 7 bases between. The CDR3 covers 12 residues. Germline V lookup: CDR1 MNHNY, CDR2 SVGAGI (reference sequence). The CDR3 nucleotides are TGTGCCAGCAAGGTATCGAACACTGAAGCTTTCTTT. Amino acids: CASKVSNTEAFF.